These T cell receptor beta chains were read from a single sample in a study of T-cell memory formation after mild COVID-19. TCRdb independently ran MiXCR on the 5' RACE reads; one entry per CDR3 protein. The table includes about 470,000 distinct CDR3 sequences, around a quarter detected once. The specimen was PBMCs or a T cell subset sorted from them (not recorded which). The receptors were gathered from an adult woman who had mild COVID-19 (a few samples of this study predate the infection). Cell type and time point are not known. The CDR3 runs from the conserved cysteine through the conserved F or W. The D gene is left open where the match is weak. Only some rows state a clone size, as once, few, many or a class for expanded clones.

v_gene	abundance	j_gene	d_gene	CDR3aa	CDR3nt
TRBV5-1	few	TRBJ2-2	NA	CASSLVSWVDTGELFF	TGCGCCAGCAGCTTGGTGTCCTGGGTGGACACCGGGGAGCTGTTTTTT
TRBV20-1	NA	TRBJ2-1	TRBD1	CSADEGQGFFDEQFF	TGCAGTGCTGATGAGGGACAGGGTTTCTTCGATGAGCAGTTCTTC
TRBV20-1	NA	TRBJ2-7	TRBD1	CSAARDRGHEQYF	TGCAGTGCTGCCCGGGACAGGGGACACGAGCAGTACTTC
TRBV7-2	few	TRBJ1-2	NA	CASSLGGIGYGYTF	TGTGCCAGCAGCTTAGGGGGCATCGGCTATGGCTACACCTTC
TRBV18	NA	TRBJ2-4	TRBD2	CASSPPWREGKNIQYF	TGTGCCAGCTCACCACCTTGGAGGGAGGGCAAAAACATTCAGTACTTC
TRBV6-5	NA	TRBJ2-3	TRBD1	CASSPLDRLADTQYF	TGTGCCAGCAGTCCCTTGGACAGGCTAGCAGATACGCAGTATTTT
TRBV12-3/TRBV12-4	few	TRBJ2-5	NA	CASSFPTGVSETQYF	TGTGCCAGCAGTTTCCCGACGGGGGTGTCGGAGACCCAGTACTTC
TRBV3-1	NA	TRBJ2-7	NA	CASRVGGSSAAEQYF	TGTGCCAGCAGAGTCGGGGGATCCTCCGCGGCGGAGCAGTACTTC
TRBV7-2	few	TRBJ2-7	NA	CASSPHGAGPYEQYF	TGTGCCAGCAGCCCTCACGGGGCAGGGCCCTACGAGCAGTACTTC
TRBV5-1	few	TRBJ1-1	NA	CASRPEADTEAFF	TGCGCCAGCAGACCTGAGGCGGACACTGAAGCTTTCTTT
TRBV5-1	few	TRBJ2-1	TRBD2	CASSIGTSGGDEQFF	TGCGCCAGCAGCATCGGGACTAGCGGGGGGGATGAGCAGTTCTTC
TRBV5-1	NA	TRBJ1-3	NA	CASSLAGPVGRKPSGNTIYF	TGCGCCAGCAGCTTGGCAGGGCCTGTGGGGCGTAAACCCTCTGGAAACACCATATATTTT
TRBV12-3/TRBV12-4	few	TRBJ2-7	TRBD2	CASSPGLAGASYEQYF	TGTGCCAGCAGTCCGGGACTAGCGGGGGCCTCCTACGAGCAGTACTTC
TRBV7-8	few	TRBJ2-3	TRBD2	CASSLTSGDTDTQYF	TGTGCCAGCAGCTTGACTAGCGGGGACACAGATACGCAGTATTTT
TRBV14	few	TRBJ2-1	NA	CASSQVTIYNEQFF	TGTGCCAGCAGCCAAGTGACGATCTACAATGAGCAGTTCTTC
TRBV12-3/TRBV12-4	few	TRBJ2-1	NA	CASSFTRAYNEQFF	TGTGCCAGCAGTTTTACGAGAGCCTACAATGAGCAGTTCTTC
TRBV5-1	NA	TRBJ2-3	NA	CASSLDTGIWLQGRATTDTQYF	TGCGCCAGCAGCTTGGATACAGGGATATGGTTACAGGGACGCGCAACCACAGATACGCAGTATTTT
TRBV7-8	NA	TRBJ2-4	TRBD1	CASSLVDWTGVTKNIQYF	TGTGCCAGCAGCTTAGTTGACTGGACAGGGGTAACCAAAAACATTCAGTACTTC
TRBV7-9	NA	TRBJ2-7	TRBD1	CASSLSPGQGDYEQYF	TGTGCCAGCAGCCTTTCTCCGGGACAGGGGGATTACGAGCAGTACTTC
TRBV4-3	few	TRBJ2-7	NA	CASSQDYASSYEQYF	TGCGCCAGCAGCCAAGATTACGCCTCTTCCTACGAGCAGTACTTC
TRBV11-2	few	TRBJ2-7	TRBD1	CASSFRGNYYEQYF	TGTGCCAGCAGCTTCAGGGGGAATTACTACGAGCAGTACTTC
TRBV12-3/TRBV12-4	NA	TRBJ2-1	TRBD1	CASSWTGDRVEQFF	TGTGCCAGCAGTTGGACAGGGGACCGGGTTGAGCAGTTCTTC
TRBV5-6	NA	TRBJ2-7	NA	CASSLYWGEQYF	TGTGCCAGCAGCTTGTACTGGGGCGAGCAGTACTTC
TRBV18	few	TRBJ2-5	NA	CASSPPGQETQYF	TGTGCCAGCAGCCCACCGGGTCAAGAGACCCAGTACTTC
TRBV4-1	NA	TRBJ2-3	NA	CASSQEEVGPLF	TGCGCCAGCAGCCAAGAGGAAGTGGGACCCCTGTTT
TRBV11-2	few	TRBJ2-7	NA	CASRGNYEQYF	TGTGCCAGCAGGGGAAACTACGAGCAGTACTTC
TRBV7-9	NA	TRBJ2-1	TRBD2	CASSLVGTSGVDNEQFF	TGTGCCAGCAGCTTAGTGGGGACTAGCGGAGTCGACAATGAGCAGTTCTTC
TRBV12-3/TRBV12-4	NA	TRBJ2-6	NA	CASSPGVGLRGSGANVLTF	TGTGCCAGCAGCCCGGGGGTGGGCCTAAGGGGCTCTGGGGCCAACGTCCTGACTTTC
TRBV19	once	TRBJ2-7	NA	CASSITGVNEQYF	TGTGCCAGTAGTATCACAGGTGTCAACGAGCAGTACTTC
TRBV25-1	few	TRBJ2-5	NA	CASSEYKGLGETQYF	TGTGCCAGCAGTGAATATAAAGGACTGGGGGAGACCCAGTACTTC
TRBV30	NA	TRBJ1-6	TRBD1	CAWKGDRFGISDSPLHF	TGTGCCTGGAAGGGGGACAGGTTTGGCATCTCAGATTCACCCCTCCACTTT
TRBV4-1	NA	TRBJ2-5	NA	CASSQEWVGLQETQYF	TGCGCCAGCAGCCAAGAGTGGGTCGGCCTCCAAGAGACCCAGTACTTC
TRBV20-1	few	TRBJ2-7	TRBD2	CSAEREASYEQYF	TGCAGTGCCGAGCGGGAGGCATCCTACGAGCAGTACTTC